A selection of T cell receptor beta chains follows, all from one sample in a study of T cells in localized non-small cell lung cancer. Only in-frame clones appear in the TCRdb table, and some are missing; sequencing was by immunoSEQ multiplex PCR. The table shows 13,000 to 15,000 clones, with 89% occurring only once. This material consisted of peripheral blood mononuclear cells, taken before any cancer treatment. These receptors were obtained from a man between 40 and 70 years old with stage III lung adenocarcinoma. The CDR3 runs from the conserved cysteine through the conserved F or W. D genes are given only for firm matches. Not all rows give a size; the values are once, few, many and, for expanded clones, a class.

CDR3 DNA,CDR3 protein,clone size,V gene,D gene,J gene
TGTGCCAGCAGCTTATCACAGAACGAGCAGTACTTC,CASSLSQNEQYF,-,TRBV11-2,-,TRBJ2-7
TGCGCCAGCCGCTTTGGACTCGCCTACGAGCAGTACTTC,CASRFGLAYEQYF,-,TRBV5-1,-,TRBJ2-7
TGTGCCAGCAGCCATACTAGCGGGAGGGGGCAAGAGACCCAGTACTTC,CASSHTSGRGQETQYF,-,TRBV7-2,TRBD2,TRBJ2-5
TGCGCCAGCAGGGCTAGCGGGAACTACAATGAGCAGTTCTTC,CASRASGNYNEQFF,-,TRBV5-1,TRBD2,TRBJ2-1
TGTGCCAGCAGCTTGGGCCCCGGCGATGAGCAGTTCTTC,CASSLGPGDEQFF,-,TRBV5-6,-,TRBJ2-1
TGTGCCAGCAGCTTAGGACAGCAACCCACAGATACGCAGTATTTT,CASSLGQQPTDTQYF,-,TRBV11-3,-,TRBJ2-3
TGTGCCAGCAGCAAAGGCCAACGACAGGTCGACAATCAGCCCCAGCATTTT,CASSKGQRQVDNQPQHF,-,TRBV21-1,-,TRBJ1-5
TGTGCCAGCAGCTTGGGCAGGCTCAACTCTGGAAACACCATATATTTT,CASSLGRLNSGNTIYF,-,TRBV5-4,-,TRBJ1-3
TGTGCCAGCAGCGAGGGACTGAACAATGAGCAGTTCTTC,CASSEGLNNEQFF,-,TRBV21-1,-,TRBJ2-1
TGTGCCAGCAGCGGGAACAGCCCGATTGGGGGCTACAATGAGCAGTTCTTC,CASSGNSPIGGYNEQFF,-,TRBV9,-,TRBJ2-1
TGTGCCAGCAGTGTAGAAGGAGGGAATCAGCCCCAGCATTTT,CASSVEGGNQPQHF,-,TRBV2,-,TRBJ1-5
TGTGCCAGCAGTTTAGCAGGGGCCAGGGCGCGGACTGAAGCTTTCTTT,CASSLAGARARTEAFF,-,TRBV28,-,TRBJ1-1
TGTGCCAGCAGTGACGGGGAAGGCGGCACAGATACGCAGTATTTT,CASSDGEGGTDTQYF,few,TRBV6-4,-,TRBJ2-3
TGTGCCAGCAGCCATAGACTAGCGGGGACCTACGAGCAGTACTTC,CASSHRLAGTYEQYF,once,TRBV4-2,TRBD2,TRBJ2-7
TGTGCCACCAGCAGTGCTAGCCGCCTTAGCAATCAGCCCCAGCATTTT,CATSSASRLSNQPQHF,once,TRBV15,-,TRBJ1-5
TGTGCCAGCAGCCCACGACCGGGGACAGGGAACGTCTACGAGCAGTACTTC,CASSPRPGTGNVYEQYF,-,TRBV13,TRBD1,TRBJ2-7
TGTGCCAGCTCACTTCCGGGATCCTACGAGCAGTACTTC,CASSLPGSYEQYF,-,TRBV18,-,TRBJ2-7
TGCGCCAGCAGCTTGGAGCTAGCGGGTTCAGCCCCGGACGGTTACAATGAGCAGTTCTTC,CASSLELAGSAPDGYNEQFF,-,TRBV5-1,TRBD2,TRBJ2-1
TGTGCCAGCAGAACTGCACAGGGGAACACTGAAGCTTTCTTT,CASRTAQGNTEAFF,-,TRBV7-9,-,TRBJ1-1
TGTGCCAGCAGCTTGGGGACAGGGGCCGGGGAGCTGTTTTTT,CASSLGTGAGELFF,-,TRBV5-6,TRBD1,TRBJ2-2
TGTGCCAGTAGCAGACAGGGAAACTACAATGAGCAGTTCTTC,CASSRQGNYNEQFF,-,TRBV19,TRBD1,TRBJ2-1
TGTGCCAGCAGCCAACAACAGGGCGAGGGCACTGAAGCTTTCTTT,CASSQQQGEGTEAFF,-,TRBV4-2,-,TRBJ1-1
TGCGCCAGCAGCGTCGGGGGCTCATACGAGCAGTACTTC,CASSVGGSYEQYF,-,TRBV5-1,-,TRBJ2-7
TGTGCCAGCAGTGTCTCTCCGGAAGGGACAGGAGAAAACTATGGCTACACCTTC,CASSVSPEGTGENYGYTF,once,TRBV9,TRBD1,TRBJ1-2
TGTGCCAGCACCTTTTGGGACAGGCCCTACGAGCAGTACTTC,CASTFWDRPYEQYF,-,TRBV28,TRBD1,TRBJ2-7
TGTGCCAGCAGCTTAGCCAATTACGACAGGGAGCAGTACTTC,CASSLANYDREQYF,-,TRBV7-2,-,TRBJ2-7
TGTGCCAGCAGCTTGGACGTTTTTGATGAAAAACTGTTTTTT,CASSLDVFDEKLFF,once,TRBV5-5,-,TRBJ1-4
TGTGCCAGCACCTTCTTAGCGGGAGACTACGAGCAGTACTTC,CASTFLAGDYEQYF,once,TRBV2,TRBD2,TRBJ2-7
TGCGCCAGCAGCATGGGGGACAGGGAGAACACTGAAGCTTTCTTT,CASSMGDRENTEAFF,-,TRBV5-1,TRBD1,TRBJ1-1
TGTGCCAGCAGTCGGGAACTAAATCAGCCCCAGCATTTT,CASSRELNQPQHF,-,TRBV6-4,-,TRBJ1-5
TGTGCCATCAGAGAAGGGCCTACAGGGAGCTCTAACTATGGCTACACCTTC,CAIREGPTGSSNYGYTF,once,TRBV10-3,-,TRBJ1-2
TGCAGCGTTGAAGATTCCCTTTCGAACACCGGGGAGCTGTTTTTT,CSVEDSLSNTGELFF,once,TRBV29-1,-,TRBJ2-2
TGTGCCAGCTCACGGGGGGGTCCCGAGCAGTACTTC,CASSRGGPEQYF,-,TRBV2,TRBD2,TRBJ2-7
TGTGCCAGCAAAGTTCCGGGACTAGCGGGAGGTAATGAGCAGTTCTTC,CASKVPGLAGGNEQFF,few,TRBV27,TRBD2,TRBJ2-1
TGTGCCAGCTCACCACGACAGGGGGATCAGCCCCAGCATTTT,CASSPRQGDQPQHF,-,TRBV18,TRBD1,TRBJ1-5
TGTGCCAGCAGTCTCCAGGCGGCCGACGTTACCTACGAGCAGTACTTC,CASSLQAADVTYEQYF,-,TRBV27,-,TRBJ2-7
TGTGCCAGCAGTGAAAAAATCGGGAGCTCCTACGAGCAGTACTTC,CASSEKIGSSYEQYF,-,TRBV25-1,-,TRBJ2-7
TGTGCCAGCAGCTTCGAAATTCGCAATGAGCAGTTCTTC,CASSFEIRNEQFF,-,TRBV7-8,-,TRBJ2-1
TGTGCCAGCAGTGCGACCTACGAGCAGTACTTC,CASSATYEQYF,-,TRBV25-1,-,TRBJ2-7
TGTGCCAGCAAAAGGACTCCGGCCAACACTGAAGCTTTCTTT,CASKRTPANTEAFF,-,TRBV7-9,-,TRBJ1-1
TGTGCCAGCAGCCAAAGTATGGGGGGAAACACCATATATTTT,CASSQSMGGNTIYF,-,TRBV14,-,TRBJ1-3